This record looks at one TCR beta chain sequence and its context. Its antigen is not yet known. Base qualities are not provided; no much larger clone lies one nucleotide away. This specimen's time point label, interpreted: cycle 1 day 1 (C1D1), immediately before nivolumab initiation. All trial patients had relapsed after autologous stem cell transplantation, with cohorts A, B and C differing in prior brentuximab vedotin exposure. A Miltenyi CD4+ T cell isolation kit was used for magnetic negative selection to purify CD4+ T cells from thawed PBMCs. A total of roughly 57 patients with relapsed/refractory classical Hodgkin lymphoma made up the trial cohort, and each patient's best overall response was complete response, partial response or progressive disease. Trial patients were treated with single-agent nivolumab in the multi-cohort phase II CheckMate 205 trial. An independent review committee assessed best overall response by applying the 2007 International Working Group response criteria. Trial PBMCs were collected immediately before nivolumab initiation (C1D1) and during therapy at cycle 2 day 1 and cycle 4 day 1. Peripheral blood was collected in 8 mL Vacutainer Cell Preparation Tubes, from which PBMCs were isolated by centrifugation and then cryopreserved. Purified CD4+ and CD8+ fractions were generated only in cases for which an additional PBMC sample was available. Magnetically labelled cells were removed on LS columns in a quadroMACS separator, and the flow-through was retained as the purified fraction.

These data are taken from a study of PD-1 blockade in classical Hodgkin lymphoma (dated by TCRdb to about 2020). In the study overall: Nivolumab dosing was 3 mg/kg intravenously every 2 weeks, continuing until either disease progression or unacceptable toxicity. To define a peripheral blood immune signature of response to PD-1 blockade in classical Hodgkin lymphoma, the study combined TCR beta sequencing with CyTOF. Broader findings and caveats from the paper: Baseline TCR diversity was reported to be lower in newly diagnosed patients than in healthy donors, and even lower in relapsed/refractory patients. Among trial patients, those achieving complete response had baseline diversity similar to that of newly diagnosed patients, while diversity was significantly lower in partial responders and progressors. By C4D1, a significant rise was seen in CD4+ TCR diversity but not in CD8+ TCR diversity (p=0.0027 vs p=0.16), and the rise was most apparent among complete responders (p=0.02). The study was limited to a single clinical trial cohort, and causes of repertoire differences, possibly disease activity or prior therapy, remained undefined. Lower diversity was seen in patients whose nivolumab began less than 1 year after ASCT, and these patients were left out of later analyses so that immune reconstitution would not confound the results.

The Qiagen DNeasy kit was used to extract genomic DNA from unsorted PBMCs and from the negatively selected CD4+ and CD8+ fractions. TCR beta CDR3 regions were amplified by immunoSEQ multiplex PCR using primers annealing to V and J segments. A synthetic immune receptor repertoire was used to minimize amplification bias, and any remaining bias was removed computationally after sequencing. On the authors' methods: Repertoire diversity was quantified as the Shannon entropy index using custom Python scripts. Unsorted, CD4+ and CD8+ repertoires were analyzed separately, except in combined analyses where CD4+ and CD8+ sequences were merged in silico. A clone counted as expanded when the clone's frequency after treatment rose at least 2-fold relative to C1D1, and clones undetected at baseline were given a pseudocount of 0.5. Singleton clones were defined as clones with 0 or 1 copy at C1D1, and non-singleton clones were defined as clones with 2 or more copies. Clones expanded in unsorted samples were labelled as CD4+, CD8+ or unknown by matching protein sequences in sorted samples from the same patient. Wilcoxon tests on paired samples were used to test diversity changes from C1D1 to C4D1. This is the immuneACCESS table as TCRdb keeps it, with only in-frame sequences that have V and J called. A part of the clones is gone; compared with another copy, unresolved V genes explain less than half, and the rest is unexplained. The DNA was the basis for D and trimming; V, J and clone size are from that table. The table for this sample lists around 9,200 clones; 65% to 85% of them were counted only once. Around 10% of the sample is in the top ten clones.

Sequenced here: CD4+ T cells from blood, sampled at baseline. The sequence was collected from a human donor with classical Hodgkin lymphoma.

The DNA sequence is as follows: TGTGCCAGCACCGCCGGGACAGGGCCCTACAATGAGCAGTTCTTC. This codes for CASTAGTGPYNEQFF. Rearrangement joined TRBV27 to TRBJ2-1, with 9 bases aligning to TRBD1. From the cysteine through the phenylalanine, the CDR3 covers 15 amino acids. Only the CDR3 portion is preserved as DNA: 45 bases, with reading frame beginning at the first base. V has 7 bases trimmed and J has 2 bases trimmed; junction bases matching no gene number 6. The CDR1 and CDR2 encoded by the germline V gene (reference sequence) are MNHEY and SMNVEV.